The 23 T cell receptor beta chains given below trace back to one sample, sequenced in a study of CD8+CD57+ T cells in acquired aplastic anemia. All sequencing subjects had displayed CD8+CD57+ cell expansion on flow cytometry. Genomic DNA, the template, was used for profiling of the TCR beta VDJ and CDR3. TCRdb re-called the reads through MiXCR, storing one row per CDR3 protein. This table holds about 180,000 distinct CDR3 sequences, around 50% found once. Sequenced material: sorted CD4+, CD8+, or CD8+CD57+ T cells (not recorded which) from PBMCs. All receptors come from a human donor with aplastic anemia.

J is TRBJ1-1 and V is TRBV10-3, with unresolved D. Germline V gives CDR1 ENHRY, CDR2 SYGVKD. V was clipped by 3 bases and J by 6 bases, with 11 bases between them. The CDR3 is made up of 13 amino acids. CDR3 amino acids: CAISDRQWSEAFF. CDR3 DNA: TGTGCCATCAGTGACAGACAATGGTCTGAAGCTTTCTTT.

In this sample, this clonotype turned up many times. The chain carries TRBV19 and TRBJ1-4, with a tentative D call TRBD1 (5 bases). V shed 8 bases and J shed 7 bases, with 17 bases lying between them. Germline V gene data show CDR1 as LNHDA and CDR2 as SQIVND (reference sequence). The CDR3 covers 14 residues. The CDR3 region is CASSQLGVREKLFF. The DNA of the CDR3 is TGTGCCAGTTCTCAGCTAGGGGTTCGTGAAAAACTGTTTTTT.

This clonotype was detected many times. This chain connects TRBV19 to TRBJ2-5; D possibly matches TRBD1 or TRBD2 (6 bases each). The germline V and J ends were trimmed by 7 bases and 4 bases, with 19 bases remaining between them. Germline-derived CDR1 and CDR2 are LNHDA and SQIVND (reference sequence). The CDR3 contains 15 residues. CDR3 region: CASTTMGGVPETQYF. CDR3 DNA sequence: TGTGCCAGTACCACAATGGGGGGCGTACCAGAGACCCAGTACTTC.

The chain combines TRBV18 with TRBJ2-7; 9 nucleotides agree with TRBD1. The trim removed 5 bases at V and 2 bases at J, leaving 7 bases unmatched. CDR1 is KGHSH, CDR2 LQKENI, per germline. This CDR3 contains 15 residues. The CDR3 here is CASSSTGTGTYEQYF. The CDR3, as DNA: TGTGCCAGCTCATCAACCGGGACAGGGACCTACGAGCAGTACTTC.

The genes are TRBV3-1 and TRBJ2-1, with D tentatively TRBD2 (5 bases). The CDR3 length is 14 residues. CDR1 is LGHDT, CDR2 YNNKEL, per germline (reference sequence). Trimming removed 4 bases at V and 6 bases at J, with 13 bases between. CDR3 loop: CASSPPSRANEQFF. The CDR3 DNA reads TGTGCCAGCAGCCCCCCGTCGCGGGCCAATGAGCAGTTCTTC.

This clonotype was observed many times. An end of the junction differs from the germline gene, which may be a read error. The chain carries TRBV15 and TRBJ2-5, with D possibly being TRBD1 (5 bases). The CDR3 is 16 amino acids. Germline V gene data show CDR1 as LNHNV and CDR2 as YYDKDF (reference sequence). The CDR3 spells CASSRDQEGVGETQYF. The CDR3 DNA sequence: TGTGCCTCCAGCAGAGATCAGGAAGGGGTGGGAGAGACCCAGTACTTC.

The J gene is TRBJ1-6, the V gene TRBV6-1; D unresolved. The germline CDR1 and CDR2 sequences are MNHNS and SASEGT. This CDR3 region has 12 residues. V dropped 6 bases and J dropped 14 bases, with 14 bases sitting between them. The CDR3 protein is CASRFYASALHF. Written as DNA, the CDR3 is TGTGCCAGCAGGTTTTATGCTTCGGCCCTCCACTTT.

This chain connects TRBV5-1 to TRBJ1-2; TRBD1 agrees at 7 bases. Germline V gene sequence: CDR1 SGHRS, CDR2 YFSETQ. With V trimmed by 5 bases and J by 3 bases, 4 bases remained unmatched. The CDR3 consists of 13 residues. The CDR3 sequence is CASRAGTDYGYTF. CDR3 nucleotide sequence: TGCGCCAGCAGGGCCGGGACAGACTATGGCTACACCTTC.

V usage is TRBV6-1 and J usage is TRBJ2-3; D gene ambiguous. Per germline, CDR1 MNHNS and CDR2 SASEGT. Trimming stripped 11 bases from V and 5 bases from J, with 20 bases between. The CDR3 runs 14 residues. The DNA for the CDR3 is TGTGCCGGCGGTCTCGCCCTTTTAGGAGATACGCAGTATTTT. This sequence encodes CAGGLALLGDTQYF.

The chain employs TRBV7-9 and TRBJ2-7; maybe TRBD1 (5 bases). The germline gives CDR1 SEHNR, CDR2 FQNEAQ (reference sequence). The CDR3 sequence is 13 residues long. V was clipped by 5 bases and J by 5 bases, with 13 bases between them. CDR3 protein: CASSPPRGNEQYF. The CDR3 coding sequence is TGTGCCAGCAGCCCGCCAAGGGGAAACGAGCAGTACTTC.

This chain joins TRBV2 and TRBJ2-7, with 7 bases lining up with TRBD1. This CDR3 contains 13 residues. Germline CDR1 SNHLY, CDR2 FYNNEI. Germline trimming cut 5 bases from V and 5 bases from J; bases unmatched to any gene: 6. The CDR3 nucleotides read TGTGCCAGCAGTAAGGAACAGGGGAACGAGCAGTACTTC. Protein: CASSKEQGNEQYF.

This clonotype has at least ten counts. For the CDR3, the DNA is TGTGCCACCAGTGATCCCACAGGGGAGGATGAAAAACTGTTTTTT. Translating gives CATSDPTGEDEKLFF. This chain joins TRBV24-1 and TRBJ1-4, with TRBD1 matching 7 bases. The CDR3 has 15 residues. CDR1 is KGHDR, CDR2 SFDVKD, per germline. V lost 3 bases, J lost 6 bases, and 6 bases stayed unmatched.

This clonotype appeared many times. V and J are TRBV2 and TRBJ2-2; TRBD1 agrees at 7 bases. Germline trimming cut 5 bases from V and 1 base from J; bases unmatched to any gene: 4. CDR3 length: 15 amino acids. Looked up from germline, CDR1 is SNHLY and CDR2 is FYNNEI. CDR3 region: CASSRQGGNTGELFF. The CDR3, as DNA: TGTGCCAGCAGTAGACAGGGTGGGAACACCGGGGAGCTGTTTTTT.

This chain links TRBV7-2 with TRBJ1-2; TRBD1 matches at 11 bases. This CDR3 is 15 amino acids long. Germline CDR1 reads SGHTA; CDR2 reads FQGNSA. The V and J ends lost 5 bases and 5 bases, in that order; junction bases with no gene match: 7. Here the CDR3 DNA reads TGTGCCAGCAGCCAGGTGGGGACAGGGGGATATGGCTACACCTTC. As protein: CASSQVGTGGYGYTF.

The chain joins TRBV19 to TRBJ1-4; D possibly corresponds to TRBD1 (5 bases). CDR1 and CDR2 from the germline V gene are LNHDA and SQIVND (reference sequence). Trimming left V 8 bases short and J 7 bases short, with 14 bases between. The CDR3 sequence is 13 residues long. This CDR3 reads CASQDRPLEKLFF. The CDR3 region has the DNA TGTGCCAGTCAAGACAGACCGCTTGAAAAACTGTTTTTT.

In this sample, this clonotype turned up many times. The V and J genes are TRBV7-3 and TRBJ2-1; TRBD2 might be the D (7 bases). The CDR3 is 15 amino acids. The ends were cut back, 5 bases at V and 8 bases at J, with 19 bases in the middle. Germline CDR1 SGHTA, CDR2 FQGTGA. As DNA, the CDR3 is TGTGCCAGCAGCCAACAAGGGGGGGGCAATGATGAGCAGTTCTTC. Encoded protein: CASSQQGGGNDEQFF.

V is TRBV19 and J is TRBJ1-6, with D possibly TRBD1 on 6 matching bases. The V and J ends lost 4 bases and 8 bases respectively, with 15 bases between them. The CDR3 is 15 residues long. Per the germline V gene, CDR1 is LNHDA and CDR2 is SQIVND (reference sequence). The CDR3 here is CASSTPGAGDSPLHF. The CDR3 DNA follows: TGTGCCAGTAGTACCCCAGGGGCAGGGGATTCACCCCTCCACTTT.

The chain links TRBV9 to TRBJ2-7, with D possibly being TRBD1 or TRBD2 (5 bases each). V lost 0 bases and J 2 bases, leaving 15 bases between the germline ends. The CDR3 is 16 amino acids. Germline lookup yields CDR1 SGDLS and CDR2 YYNGEE. The CDR3 loop reads CASSVGGAQNTYEQYF. CDR3 DNA: TGTGCCAGCAGCGTAGGAGGGGCCCAAAACACCTACGAGCAGTACTTC. The full variable domain, with the rest looked up from reference TRBV9 and TRBJ2-7, is DSGVTQTPKHLITATGQRVTLRCSPRSGDLSVYWYQQSLDQGLQFLIQYYNGEERAKGNILERFSAQQFPDLHSELNLSSLELGDSALYFCASSVGGAQNTYEQYFGPGTRLTVT.

This clonotype appeared many times. The V gene is TRBV6-5, the J gene TRBJ2-7; 7 nucleotides line up with TRBD1. CDR3 length: 15 amino acids. V lost 2 bases to trimming and J lost 2 bases; unmatched junction nucleotides: 6. Germline CDR1 and CDR2: MNHEY and SVGAGI. The CDR3 spells CASSYTWDSAYEQYF. The CDR3 DNA reads TGTGCCAGCAGTTACACGTGGGACAGCGCCTACGAGCAGTACTTC.

J is TRBJ2-7 and V is TRBV20-1; D not resolved. The length of the CDR3 is 11 residues. The germline V gene has CDR1 DFQATT and CDR2 SNEGSKA (reference sequence). Trimming cost V 0 bases and J 6 bases, with 6 bases left between them. The chain's CDR3 is CSAREAFEQYF. The CDR3 bases are TGCAGTGCTAGAGAAGCATTCGAGCAGTACTTC.

This chain links TRBV12-3 or TRBV12-4 with TRBJ1-5, with D possibly TRBD1 on 5 matching bases. This CDR3 has 15 amino acids. V was shortened by 3 bases and J by 7 bases, with 16 bases between the two germline ends. DNA for the CDR3: TGTGCCAGCAGTTTGACCGGAGGGGTAGGACAGCCCCAGCATTTT. Protein sequence: CASSLTGGVGQPQHF.

This clonotype was found many times. This chain connects TRBV3-1 to TRBJ2-5; D perhaps matches TRBD2 (5 bases). V was shortened by 3 bases and J by 2 bases, with 7 bases between the two germline ends. Per the germline V gene, CDR1 is LGHDT and CDR2 is YNNKEL (reference sequence). This CDR3 region has 13 residues. The CDR3 DNA is TGTGCCAGCAGCCAGCGGGTGCAAGAGACCCAGTACTTC. Protein sequence: CASSQRVQETQYF.

This clonotype was counted once. The chain combines TRBV10-3 with TRBJ2-1, with 14 bases that match TRBD2. There are 15 residues in the CDR3. V shed 9 bases, J shed 6 bases, and the junction held 7 bases outside the gene matches. From germline, CDR1 is ENHRY and CDR2 SYGVKD. The CDR3 reads CAMRTSGGPRNEQFF. The CDR3 nucleotides are TGTGCCATGCGGACTAGCGGGGGGCCGCGCAATGAGCAGTTCTTC.